One sample yielded the 11 T cell receptor beta chains listed below, sequenced in a study of T-cell reconstitution after alpha-beta-depleted transplantation in children. Unique molecular identifiers were used to barcode this TCRbeta library. TCRdb re-derived calls from the PCR reads in MiXCR, one entry per CDR3 protein. The sample includes fewer than 550,000 distinct CDR3 sequences, about an eighth seen only once; the top ten take about 14%. The starting material was PBMCs, mostly from graft donor cells, obtained 180 days after TCRalphabeta/CD19-depleted stem cell transplant. The receptors come from a female patient aged 2-15 years who had a stem cell transplant for aplastic anemia, so the T cells may come from the graft donor.

The gene calls are TRBV7-8 and TRBJ2-3, with D perhaps TRBD2 (6 bases). The germline gives CDR1 SGHVS, CDR2 FQNEAQ. This CDR3 is 16 amino acids long. Trimming shortened V by 7 bases and J by 3 bases, and 20 bases separated the two germline ends. The CDR3 coding sequence is TGTGCCAGCACCCCCCTTCCAGGCGGAGGGACAGATACGCAGTATTTT. This encodes CASTPLPGGGTDTQYF.

The chain has TRBV30 and TRBJ1-5; D is unclear. Germline CDR1 and CDR2: GTSNPN and SVGIG (reference sequence). This CDR3 is built from 12 residues. The ends were cut back, 1 base at V and 6 bases at J, with 7 bases in the middle. In DNA form, the CDR3 reads TGTGCCTGGAGTGGTAGCGGTCAGCCCCAGCATTTT. Amino acid sequence: CAWSGSGQPQHF. Full variable domain (missing parts from reference TRBV30 and TRBJ1-5): SQTIHQWPATLVQPVGSPLSLECTVEGTSNPNLYWYRQAAGRGLQLLFYSVGIGQISSEVPQNLSASRPQDRQFILSSKKLLLSDSGFYLCAWSGSGQPQHFGDGTRLSIL.

This clonotype was recorded many times. The chain uses TRBV29-1 and TRBJ1-1; 7 bases are shared with TRBD1. CDR3 length: 12 amino acids. Germline values: CDR1 SQVTM, CDR2 ANQGSEA. J was trimmed by 6 bases and V by 7 bases; bases with no gene match: 8. CDR3 protein: CSAEGQGAEAFF. The CDR3 DNA sequence: TGCAGCGCAGAGGGGCAGGGGGCTGAAGCTTTCTTT.

This clonotype appeared a few times. The chain links TRBV20-1 to TRBJ1-2; 7 nucleotides match TRBD1. There are 13 residues in the CDR3. Unmatched junction bases numbered 3, after V lost 1 base and J lost 4 bases. Germline CDR1 and CDR2: DFQATT and SNEGSKA (reference sequence). CDR3 DNA sequence: TGCAGTGCTAGAGCCCAGGGGGTCTATGGCTACACCTTC. This codes for CSARAQGVYGYTF.

CDR3 nucleotides: TGTGCCAGCAGCAATCAAGACGACGAGCAGTACGTC. This sequence encodes CASSNQDDEQYV. The chain employs TRBV7-2 and TRBJ2-7; no firm D call. The germline gives CDR1 SGHTA, CDR2 FQGNSA. The V and J ends lost 5 bases and 5 bases respectively, with 10 bases between them. The CDR3 contains 12 residues.

This clonotype was counted between two and nine times. The chain recombines TRBV20-1 with TRBJ1-5; 9 bases agree with TRBD1. The CDR3 is 18 amino acids. The germline V gene has CDR1 DFQATT and CDR2 SNEGSKA (reference sequence). V lost 3 bases, J lost 7 bases, and 19 bases stayed unmatched. The CDR3 region is CSASPSGQGFRLGQPQHF. CDR3 bases: TGCAGTGCTAGCCCTTCGGGACAGGGATTTCGATTAGGACAGCCCCAGCATTTT.

A few counts support this clonotype. This chain connects TRBV6-2 or TRBV6-3 to TRBJ2-7; D is ambiguous. Trimming removed 6 bases at V and 3 bases at J, with 9 bases between. The CDR3 sequence is 12 residues long. Germline CDR1 and CDR2: MNHEY and SVGEGT. DNA for the CDR3: TGTGCCAGCAGCAACCAGAACTACGAGCAGTACTTC. Translating gives CASSNQNYEQYF.

The J gene is TRBJ1-2, the V gene TRBV29-1, with 9 bases fitting TRBD1. The CDR3 totals 13 residues. V trimming: 7 bases; J trimming: 5 bases; junction bases outside the gene matches: 8. Per germline, CDR1 SQVTM and CDR2 ANQGSEA. The chain's CDR3 is CSAYRDRVYGYTF. DNA of the CDR3: TGCAGCGCGTACCGGGACAGGGTTTATGGCTACACCTTC.

This chain joins TRBV29-1 and TRBJ1-3; D gene unclear. Germline V CDR1 and CDR2: SQVTM, ANQGSEA. CDR3 length: 12 residues. Trimming removed 0 bases from V and 4 bases from J, with 4 bases in between. CDR3 loop: CSVEDVGNTIYF. CDR3 DNA sequence: TGCAGCGTTGAAGACGTAGGAAACACCATATATTTT.

The chain couples TRBV19 to TRBJ2-7; 8 positions agree with TRBD2. With V trimmed by 5 bases and J by 4 bases, 4 bases remained unmatched. Germline CDR1 LNHDA, CDR2 SQIVND (reference sequence). The CDR3 covers 13 residues. The CDR3 DNA reads as TGTGCCAGTAGTCCGGGACTAGGGTACGAGCAGTACGTC. Amino acid sequence: CASSPGLGYEQYV.

This clonotype has only a few counts. The V gene is TRBV18, the J gene TRBJ2-3; D gene uncertain. Germline CDR1 KGHSH, CDR2 LQKENI. V lost 2 bases, J lost 2 bases, and 8 bases lay in between. This CDR3 has 14 residues. CDR3 sequence reads: CASSPGSTTDTQYF. The CDR3 DNA reads TGTGCCAGCTCACCAGGTTCAACCACAGATACGCAGTATTTT.